This passage covers 21 T cell receptor beta chains from one sample sequenced in a study of T cell clusters in autoimmune cytopenias. TRB rearrangements were amplified by touch-down multiplex PCR with mixed TRB-A/B primers. No DNA is given; TCRdb re-called the multiplex PCR reads and lists each CDR3 protein once. The repertoire table contains about 15,000 distinct CDR3 sequences. Each sample's input was roughly 230 ng genomic DNA, 30,000 to 45,000 genome equivalents. Sequenced: peripheral blood. The receptor set was obtained from a human donor with an autoimmune cytopenia or autoimmune hepatitis (not recorded which).

The gene calls are TRBV7-2 and TRBJ2-1. The CDR3 loop spans 12 amino acids. Per germline, CDR1 SGHTA and CDR2 FQGNSA. This CDR3 is CASSSSVDEQFF. The full variable domain, rest sourced from reference TRBV7-2 and TRBJ2-1, is GAGVSQSPSNKVTEKGKDVELRCDPISGHTALYWYRQSLGQGLEFLIYFQGNSAPDKSGLPSDRFSAERTGGSVSTLTIQRTQQEDSAVYLCASSSSVDEQFFGPGTRLTVL.

The CDR3 is CASSLTGFISGYTF. The gene calls are TRBV27 and TRBJ1-2; there is no DNA to check the TCRdb D call of TRBD1. Germline CDR1 reads MNHEY; CDR2 reads SMNVEV (reference sequence). The length of the CDR3 is 14 residues.

The chain links TRBV7-2 to TRBJ2-7; absent DNA, TCRdb's TRBD1 call cannot be checked. Germline CDR1 reads SGHTA; CDR2 reads FQGNSA. The CDR3 runs to 14 residues. The CDR3 spells CASRGQGGLGEQYF. Supplemented by reference TRBV7-2 and TRBJ2-7, the full variable domain reads GAGVSQSPSNKVTEKGKDVELRCDPISGHTALYWYRQSLGQGLEFLIYFQGNSAPDKSGLPSDRFSAERTGGSVSTLTIQRTQQEDSAVYLCASRGQGGLGEQYFGPGTRLTVT.

This chain uses TRBV6-5 with TRBJ1-2. The germline V gene has CDR1 MNHEY and CDR2 SVGAGI. This CDR3 region has 12 residues. CDR3 sequence: CASSYSGVGYTF.

The V call is TRBV6-5, the J call TRBJ1-2; TCRdb selects TRBD1, and the lack of DNA leaves this call unchecked. The CDR3 loop spans 13 amino acids. Per germline, CDR1 MNHEY and CDR2 SVGAGI. CDR3 region: CASASGGVGGYTF.

The gene calls are TRBV5-5 and TRBJ2-1; TCRdb's D gene call, TRBD2, goes unchecked for lack of DNA. The CDR3 covers 18 residues. In germline, CDR1 is SGHKS, CDR2 YYEKEE (reference sequence). The CDR3 reads CASIQLTLSGGASNEQFF. The full variable domain, its missing parts supplied by reference TRBV5-5 and TRBJ2-1, is DAGVTQSPTHLIKTRGQQVTLRCSPISGHKSVSWYQQVLGQGPQFIFQYYEKEERGRGNFPDRFSARQFPNYSSELNVNALLLGDSALYLCASIQLTLSGGASNEQFFGPGTRLTVL.

The chain links TRBV6-5 to TRBJ1-1; TCRdb picks TRBD1, but there is no DNA to check that call. From germline, CDR1 is MNHEY and CDR2 SVGAGI. The CDR3 covers 15 residues. The CDR3 sequence is CASSYSNRGGTEAFF.

The rearrangement joins TRBV6-1 to TRBJ1-5; TCRdb indicates TRBD1, and absent DNA this call remains unverified. The CDR3 consists of 15 residues. The V gene's germline CDR1 is MNHNS and CDR2 SASEGT. The CDR3 here is CASSEVGAINQPQHF.

The chain employs TRBV12-3 or TRBV12-4 and TRBJ2-3; TCRdb's D call of TRBD1 is untestable without DNA. This CDR3 region has 15 residues. The CDR3 protein is CASSLFQGWTDTQYF.

According to its frequency, this clonotype is medium-sized (0.01 to 0.1%). J is TRBJ1-6 and V is TRBV19. The CDR3 has 15 amino acids. Germline values: CDR1 LNHDA, CDR2 SQIVND (reference sequence). CDR3: CASRLTGTDNSPLHF.

The J gene is TRBJ2-1, the V gene TRBV13; TCRdb names TRBD1, which stays unverified in the absence of DNA. CDR3 length: 15 residues. Germline loops: CDR1 PRHDT, CDR2 FYEKMQ (reference sequence). CDR3 region: CASSQPGTGRNEQFF.

This chain uses TRBV18 with TRBJ2-7; TCRdb's D call of TRBD1 is untestable without DNA. This CDR3 contains 14 residues. Germline V gene sequence: CDR1 KGHSH, CDR2 LQKENI. The CDR3 is CASSFGQGAGEQYF.

Measured by frequency, this clonotype is medium-sized. V usage is TRBV19 and J usage is TRBJ1-2; the TCRdb call, TRBD1, lacks DNA for checking. CDR1 is LNHDA, CDR2 SQIVND, per germline (reference sequence). The CDR3 is made up of 14 amino acids. The CDR3 loop reads CASSPRQGGYGYTF. Drawing the rest from reference TRBV19 and TRBJ1-2, the complete variable domain is DGGITQSPKYLFRKEGQNVTLSCEQNLNHDAMYWYRQDPGQGLRLIYYSQIVNDFQKGDIAEGYSVSREKKESFPLTVTSAQKNPTAFYLCASSPRQGGYGYTFGSGTRLTVV.

The chain combines TRBV19 with TRBJ1-5; TCRdb's D gene call, TRBD1, goes unchecked for lack of DNA. The CDR3 is made up of 16 amino acids. Germline V gives CDR1 LNHDA, CDR2 SQIVND (reference sequence). CDR3 sequence reads: CASSTPAGALNQPQHF.

J is TRBJ1-1 and V is TRBV6-6; TCRdb selects TRBD1, and the lack of DNA leaves this call unchecked. Germline V gene sequence: CDR1 MNHNY, CDR2 SVGAGI (reference sequence). The CDR3 is 18 residues long. The CDR3 spells CASSYSLRGRPLNTEAFF.

CDR3: CASSLGRHTSTDTQYF. V gene TRBV12-3 or TRBV12-4 combines with J gene TRBJ2-3; TCRdb lists TRBD2, though no DNA is available to test this call. The CDR3 runs to 16 residues.

J is TRBJ1-1 and V is TRBV11-2; absent DNA, TCRdb's TRBD1 call cannot be checked. This CDR3 region has 16 residues. Per germline, CDR1 SGHAT and CDR2 FQNNGV. CDR3 amino acids: CASSLVLQGDNTEAFF.

The rearrangement uses TRBV6-5 and TRBJ2-7; lacking DNA, the TRBD1 call made by TCRdb goes unchecked. Per the germline V gene, CDR1 is MNHEY and CDR2 is SVGAGI. This CDR3 has 13 residues. The CDR3 loop reads CASSENGGYEQYF.

Considering frequency, this clonotype is medium-sized. This CDR3 is CASSSDRRNQPQHF. The rearrangement joins TRBV18 to TRBJ1-5; TCRdb returns TRBD1, unconfirmable since there is no DNA. Per the germline V gene, CDR1 is KGHSH and CDR2 is LQKENI. There are 14 residues in the CDR3. Variable domain in full (rest from reference TRBV18 and TRBJ1-5): NAGVMQNPRHLVRRRGQEARLRCSPMKGHSHVYWYRQLPEEGLKFMVYLQKENIIDESGMPKERFSAEFPKEGPSILRIQQVVRGDSAAYFCASSSDRRNQPQHFGDGTRLSIL.

The V and J genes are TRBV7-4 and TRBJ2-1; TCRdb gives TRBD1 as the D gene, but with no DNA this cannot be confirmed. The CDR3 loop spans 15 amino acids. Germline CDR1 and CDR2: SGHVT and SQSDAQ. CDR3 loop: CASSSPDRTHNEQFF.

J is TRBJ1-1 and V is TRBV12-3 or TRBV12-4. The CDR3 loop spans 12 amino acids. The CDR3 protein is CASSLGSTEAFF.